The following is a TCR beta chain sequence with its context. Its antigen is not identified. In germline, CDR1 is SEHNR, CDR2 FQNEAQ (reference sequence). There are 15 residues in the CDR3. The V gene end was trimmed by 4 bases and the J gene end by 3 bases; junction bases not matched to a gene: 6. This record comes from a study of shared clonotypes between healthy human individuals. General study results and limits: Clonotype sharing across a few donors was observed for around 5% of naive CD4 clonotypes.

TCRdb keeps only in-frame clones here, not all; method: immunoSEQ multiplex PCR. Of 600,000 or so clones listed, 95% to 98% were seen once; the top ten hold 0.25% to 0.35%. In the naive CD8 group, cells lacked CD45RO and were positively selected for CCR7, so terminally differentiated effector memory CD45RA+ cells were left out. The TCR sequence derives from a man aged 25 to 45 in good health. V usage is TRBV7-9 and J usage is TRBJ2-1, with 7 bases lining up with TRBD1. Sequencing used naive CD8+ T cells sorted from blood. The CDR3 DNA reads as TGTGCCAGCAGCTCCACCGGGACAGTCTACAATGAGCAGTTCTTC. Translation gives CASSSTGTVYNEQFF.